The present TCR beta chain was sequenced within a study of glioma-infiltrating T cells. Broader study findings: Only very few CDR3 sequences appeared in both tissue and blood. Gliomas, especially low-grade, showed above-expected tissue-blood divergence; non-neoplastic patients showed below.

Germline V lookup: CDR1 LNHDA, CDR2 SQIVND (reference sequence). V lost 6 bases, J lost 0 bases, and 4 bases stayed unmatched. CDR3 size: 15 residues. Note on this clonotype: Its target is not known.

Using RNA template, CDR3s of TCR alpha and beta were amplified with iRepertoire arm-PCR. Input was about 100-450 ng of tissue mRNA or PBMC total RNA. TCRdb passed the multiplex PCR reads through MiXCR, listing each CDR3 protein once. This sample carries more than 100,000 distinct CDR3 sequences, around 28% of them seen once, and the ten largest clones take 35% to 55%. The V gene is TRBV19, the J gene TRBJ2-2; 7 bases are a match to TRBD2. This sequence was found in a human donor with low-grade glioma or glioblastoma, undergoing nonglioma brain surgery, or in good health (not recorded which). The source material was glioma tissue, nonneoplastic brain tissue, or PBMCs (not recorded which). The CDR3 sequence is CASRSGETNTGELFF. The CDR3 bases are TGTGCCAGTAGGAGCGGGGAGACGAACACCGGGGAGCTGTTTTTT.